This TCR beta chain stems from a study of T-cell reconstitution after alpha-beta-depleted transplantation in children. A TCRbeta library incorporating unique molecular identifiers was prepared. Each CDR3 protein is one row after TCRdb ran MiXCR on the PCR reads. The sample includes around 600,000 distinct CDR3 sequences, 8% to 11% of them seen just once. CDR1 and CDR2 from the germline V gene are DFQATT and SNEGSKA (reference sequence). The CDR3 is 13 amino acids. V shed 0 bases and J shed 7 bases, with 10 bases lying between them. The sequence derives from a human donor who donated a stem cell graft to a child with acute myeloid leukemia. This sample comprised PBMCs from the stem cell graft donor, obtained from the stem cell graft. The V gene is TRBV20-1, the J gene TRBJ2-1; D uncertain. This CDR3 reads CSAREVRSNEQFF. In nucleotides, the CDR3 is TGCAGTGCTAGAGAGGTCCGATCGAATGAGCAGTTCTTC.